This TCR beta chain was retrieved from a study of cytomegalovirus exposure and HLA in healthy donors (dated by TCRdb to about 2017). Context from the whole study: An earlier analysis of approximately 590 of the donors reported approximately 270 Gb of sequence data and more than 90 million unique TCR beta sequences from roughly 180 million T cells. Around 330 gigabases of sequencing data and around 85 million unique TCR sequences made up an early release that covered over 550 HLA-typed donors. Among the roughly 400 genotyped donors, around 81% belonged to the genetic ancestry cluster associated with self-reported Caucasian donors. The study aimed to test whether cataloging public T cell receptors could reveal signatures of past pathogen exposure. The study profiled the T cell repertoires of hundreds of subjects by immunosequencing and related them to cytomegalovirus serostatus. In addition to the first cohort of 666 subjects, a separate validation cohort of 120 different subjects was used. To predict cytomegalovirus infection status, the study brought together high-throughput TCR immunosequencing, statistical association of individual TCRs with disease status, and machine learning. A later analysis re-analyzed previously published TCR beta repertoires from roughly 600 donors and added high-resolution HLA genotyping to study TCR occurrence patterns. Rather than using new phenotypic data, the later analysis identified candidate immune exposures from TCR beta sequences and from how often those sequences occurred across donors. In an earlier analysis of several hundred of the donors, high-throughput TCR beta sequencing was used to judge whether each TCR beta V gene segment behaved as functional or pseudogenic. Donor age, sex, ethnicity and CMV serostatus were compiled alongside the repertoire data. In a later genetic analysis, genome-wide SNP genotypes for 398 of the 666 donors were used, and that subset was treated as a discovery cohort. Every discovery cohort repertoire had been produced on one sequencing platform. HLA typing included class I and class II loci at four-digit resolution. Typing coverage differed by locus: A, B, C, DRB1 and DQB1 were typed in roughly 629-640 donors, DQA1 in 522, DPA1 in 600 to 610, and DPB1 in just under 480. Several DR-DQ haplotypes were treated as single units for association and clustering because of strong linkage in the cohort. Across around 400 genotyped donors of the cohort, an average of roughly 250,000 unique TCR beta nucleotide sequences per donor were sequenced, and 15% to 20% of those sequences were non-productive.

Libraries came from the immunoSEQ multiplex PCR assay. A mixture of 60 forward primers for TCR Vbeta segments and 13 reverse primers for TCR Jbeta segments was used in the multiplex PCR. A multiplex PCR assay on genomic DNA amplified the CDR3 region of rearranged TCR beta genes. On the Illumina HiSeq System, the amplified TCR beta libraries were sequenced as 87-base-pair reads. The published analysis was carried out like this. Across the 640 or so repertoires, a later analysis counted some 80 million unique TCR beta chains, some 11 million of which were shared by at least two donors. Raw reads were error-corrected and collapsed into unique sequences by a nearest-neighbor algorithm in which closely related sequences were merged to remove PCR and sequencing errors. To assign V, D and J gene segments, CDR3 sequences were aligned to IMGT reference sequences. For a sequence to be retained, at least a six-nucleotide match to both a V gene segment and a J gene segment was required. Rearrangements were classified as productive when the CDR3 lacked stop codons and remained in frame with V and J, and all other rearrangements were classified as non-productive. Following IMGT convention, CDR3 was defined as the stretch from the second conserved V-encoded cysteine to the conserved J-encoded phenylalanine. In an earlier analysis of around 600 of the donors, sequences lacking an unambiguous match to a single V gene segment were excluded. An earlier analysis of several hundred of the donors classified V segments as functional when productive rearrangements were above 56.7% and as segregating when the standard deviation between donors was above 5%. To diagnose cytomegalovirus status from the catalog of TCR beta chain sequences, a statistical classification framework was built. In a later analysis, TCR nucleotide sequences were compared against IMGT/GENE-DB human TR gene sequences so that V and J genes could be assigned. Using the TCRdist pipeline, a later analysis assigned CDR3 sequences along with most-parsimonious VDJ recombination scenarios. In a later analysis, every TCR beta chain was defined by the combination of its CDR3 amino acid sequence and its V-gene family, and reads without a unique V-gene family were dropped. In a later analysis, approximately 590 highly shared, low-generation-probability nucleotide sequences were removed to address suspected cross-contamination and a sequencing artifact. A later analysis calculated a clonal expansion index for each public chain from normalized within-repertoire ranks of inferred template counts. Generation probabilities in a later analysis came from a VDJ recombination model fitted to out-of-frame rearrangements, and those results were checked against IGoR. In a later analysis, TCR-TCR, TCR-HLA and TCR-CMV co-occurrence was scored with hypergeometric tests, and a repertoire-size bias correction was applied to TCR pairs. In a later analysis, false discovery rates were estimated by permuting HLA or CMV assignments 20 times. In a later analysis, co-occurring TCRs were grouped using DBSCAN, with TCRdist sequence similarity added in when clustering inside HLA-allele-positive subsets. Repertoires with fewer than 30,000 or more than 120,000 public chains were left out of co-occurrence clustering, as were five repertoires with anomalous nucleotide sharing. In TCRdb, the immuneACCESS table is reduced to in-frame sequences with V and J assigned. These tables do not hold every clone; where another copy was compared, an unresolved V gene accounts for under half, and the others remain unexplained. V and J calls and clone size are as listed in that table; D and trimming were resolved from the DNA. Within this sample are about 120,000 clones, with 55% to 75% of them counted one time only. The ten largest clones capture approximately 3.8% of the sample.

As regards this clone: Its binding antigen is unknown. No base qualities exist here, and no much larger clone lies one base off it.

V is clipped by 2 bases and J by 3 bases, and the sequence between their germline boundaries is 18 bases long. CDR1 and CDR2 were assigned from the germline V gene as MRHNA and SNTAGT. The CDR3 runs 17 amino acids, cysteine and phenylalanine included. Solely the CDR3 DNA is kept, with 51 bases framed from the first base. The cohort was made up of 650 to 700 healthy bone marrow donors. At the time of sampling, every cohort member was nominally healthy, though immune exposures that went unrecorded were likely present. The donor tested CMV seronegative and was one of the 352 seronegative cohort members. A peripheral blood sample was provided by each donor, and peripheral blood mononuclear cells were used for TCR beta sequencing. Genomic DNA extraction from the blood cell samples was performed with the Qiagen DNeasy Blood Extraction Kit. Findings and caveats that apply to the study as a whole: The cohort was sequenced for TCR beta chains only, and without alpha or paired-chain data the features that could be detected were limited. A later genetic analysis reported fewer N-insertions in productive TCRs among donors in an Asian-associated ancestry cluster than the roughly 700-donor mean. When HLA alleles, especially DR and DQ, strongly co-occurred, TCR associations were difficult to assign to individual alleles. A later analysis associated approximately 17,000 TCR beta sequences with specific HLA alleles at a false discovery rate of 0.05. In both the original and validation cohorts, the classifier was reported to diagnose cytomegalovirus status with high specificity and sensitivity. It was suggested by the authors that the approach could potentially be generalized to other disease states and immunological phenotypes. Because some donors lacked HLA typing at each locus, the association tests relied only on the typed subset. Most TCR sequences were observed very rarely across donors, whereas some public TCRs were present in many individuals. In an earlier analysis of approximately 590 of the donors, most TCR beta V segments appeared in productive rearrangements about 90% or about 30% of the time, broadly matching IMGT annotations. An association between a missense DCLRE1C variant and V-gene and J-gene trimming of TCR beta chains was found in a later genetic analysis and replicated in an independent cohort. CMV serostatus was the only immune exposure information available for the cohort. A later analysis found that HLA-associated TCR beta chains were more clonally expanded and had lower generation probabilities than equally common non-associated chains. Some IMGT-functional V segments, including TRBV6-2 and TRBV6-3, could not be told apart with the 87-base-pair reads, so those segments were excluded. A later analysis found that most CMV-associated TCR beta chains appeared HLA-restricted, with HLA associations seemingly driven largely by CMV exposure. A cluster of highly shared sequence variants was judged likely to represent a technical artifact of the sequencing pipeline. The earlier analysis of 587 of the donors excluded some 15 rarely observed V segments, including chromosome 9 orphons, because counts were too low. In a later analysis, TCR association rates were found to vary across HLA loci, with the most associated TCRs seen for DRB1 alleles and the fewest for HLA-C alleles. A few of the identified cytomegalovirus-associated TCR beta chains were confirmed in vitro to be specific for cytomegalovirus antigens. The study listed over 150 TCR beta chains as associated with cytomegalovirus. A further reported finding was that TCR beta sequences accurately predicted the HLA-A and HLA-B alleles for most subjects in the first cohort. Linkage disequilibrium might explain the correlated functional status among segregating V segments, but an unknown experimental factor could not be excluded. In a later analysis, several top co-occurrence clusters were reported to appear linked to parvovirus B19, influenza, CMV and Epstein-Barr virus. Sequencing depth was assumed to be roughly uniform across donors in the presence/absence analyses, though that assumption may not hold.

This chain is built from TRBV6-4 and TRBJ2-3, and the D gene may be TRBD1, 7 bases matching. The source of this sequence is a man aged 25 to 40 in good health and CMV-seronegative. The sample consisted of PBMCs. The nucleotides read TGTGCCAGCAGTGACGGAGGGGGCCCTATATGTACAGATACGCAGTATTTT. This sequence encodes CASSDGGGPICTDTQYF.